Shown below are 22 T cell receptor beta chains from a single sample sequenced in a study of cytomegalovirus exposure and HLA in healthy donors. A multiplex PCR was run with 60 Vbeta primers and 13 Jbeta primers. Assay used: immunoSEQ multiplex PCR; TCRdb lists only in-frame clones, some missing. The table shows 120,000 to 150,000 clones, with approximately 79% occurring only once. Sequencing was performed on PBMCs. The receptors come from a male donor in good health and CMV-seronegative.

This clone was picked up one time. The chain links TRBV5-1 to TRBJ2-3, with 11 nucleotides matching TRBD2. Germline CDR1 and CDR2: SGHRS and YFSETQ. The CDR3 is 16 amino acids. With V trimmed by 3 bases and J by 1 base, 4 bases remained unmatched. In DNA form, the CDR3 reads TGCGCCAGCAGCTCCGGACTAGCGGGTGGCACAGATACGCAGTATTTT. This sequence encodes CASSSGLAGGTDTQYF.

J is TRBJ2-2 and V is TRBV5-1; 12 nucleotides match TRBD1. CDR3 length: 16 amino acids. The V gene end was trimmed by 0 bases and the J gene end by 9 bases; junction bases not matched to a gene: 6. The germline CDR1 and CDR2 sequences are SGHRS and YFSETQ. In DNA, the CDR3 is TGCGCCAGCAGCTTGGAGGGACAGGGGGCTAACCGGGAGCTGTTTTTT. Its translation is CASSLEGQGANRELFF.

The J gene is TRBJ1-4, the V gene TRBV6-5; 8 bases match TRBD1. Germline trimming cut 10 bases from V and 8 bases from J; bases unmatched to any gene: 3. This CDR3 has 11 residues. In germline, CDR1 is MNHEY, CDR2 SVGAGI. The CDR3 sequence: CATRQGEKLFF. Here the CDR3 DNA reads TGTGCCACGCGACAGGGGGAAAAACTGTTTTTT.

The rearrangement joins TRBV10-3 to TRBJ1-1, with 11 bases aligning to TRBD1. V lost 6 bases and J lost 1; bases outside the gene matches: 10. The V gene's germline CDR1 is ENHRY and CDR2 SYGVKD. The CDR3 has 17 residues. This chain's CDR3 is CAIRYQGQGVSNTEAFF. The CDR3, as DNA: TGTGCCATCAGATACCAGGGACAGGGGGTTTCGAACACTGAAGCTTTCTTT.

The chain recombines TRBV10-2 with TRBJ1-3, with D maybe TRBD1 (5 bases). Trimming took off 6 bases at V and 1 base at J, with 10 bases between the two ends. The CDR3 loop spans 14 amino acids. Per germline, CDR1 WSHSY and CDR2 SAAADI. The CDR3: CASRTETSGNTIYF. The CDR3, as DNA: TGCGCCAGCAGGACAGAGACTTCTGGAAACACCATATATTTT.

The chain couples TRBV9 to TRBJ2-7, with 7 bases aligning to TRBD1. V trimming: 4 bases; J trimming: 3 bases; junction bases outside the gene matches: 10. CDR1 and CDR2 from the germline V gene are SGDLS and YYNGEE. CDR3 length: 15 residues. The CDR3 loop reads CASSPHTGTVYEQYF. CDR3 nucleotide sequence: TGTGCCAGCAGCCCACATACAGGGACAGTCTACGAGCAGTACTTC.

V and J are TRBV5-1 and TRBJ1-6; 11 bases map to TRBD1. The junction had 9 bases not matched to a gene; V was cut back by 9 bases and J by 7 bases. The CDR3 loop spans 15 amino acids. In germline, CDR1 is SGHRS, CDR2 YFSETQ. The CDR3 coding sequence is TGCGCCACCAAACAGGGGACAGGGGGAAATTCACCCCTCCACTTT. Protein: CATKQGTGGNSPLHF.

This clone has more than one count but fewer than ten. The chain employs TRBV9 and TRBJ2-7; 11 nucleotides line up with TRBD2. Per the germline V gene, CDR1 is SGDLS and CDR2 is YYNGEE. The CDR3 has 15 amino acids. Trimming at V came to 2 bases and at J to 7 bases, leaving 8 bases not matched to a gene. Here the CDR3 DNA reads TGTGCCAGCAGCGTCTCTAGCGGGGGGCCCTTTGAGCAGTACTTC. Residues: CASSVSSGGPFEQYF.

This clone was counted once. CDR3 protein: CASSRGQYTEAFF. The CDR3 DNA reads TGTGCCAGTAGTAGAGGGCAGTACACTGAAGCTTTCTTT. The chain links TRBV19 to TRBJ1-1; unclear D gene. Germline CDR1 LNHDA, CDR2 SQIVND (reference sequence). The CDR3 loop spans 13 amino acids. The ends were cut back, 4 bases at V and 3 bases at J, with 9 bases in the middle.

The J gene is TRBJ2-1, the V gene TRBV6-6, with a possible D match to TRBD2 (5 bases). The V end lost 5 bases, the J end lost 2 bases, and 13 bases lay between the germline ends. CDR1 MNHNY and CDR2 SVGAGI come from the germline V gene (reference sequence). This CDR3 has 15 residues. The CDR3 sequence is CASSPPRGTYNEQFF. CDR3 nucleotide sequence: TGTGCCAGCAGTCCCCCCCGGGGAACCTACAATGAGCAGTTCTTC.

V gene TRBV30 combines with J gene TRBJ2-7; possible D gene TRBD2, 6 bases. The CDR3 runs to 14 residues. Trimming cost V 3 bases and J 7 bases, with 19 bases left between them. CDR1 is GTSNPN and CDR2 is SVGIG in the germline V gene (reference sequence). CDR3 in DNA: TGTGCCTGGAGGCCCTTCTACGGAGGGTTTGAGCAGTACTTC. It translates to CAWRPFYGGFEQYF.

V and J are TRBV5-1 and TRBJ1-2; TRBD1 is a possible D gene (5 bases). The CDR3 loop spans 15 amino acids. Germline assignment: CDR1 SGHRS and CDR2 YFSETQ. Trimming cost V 2 bases and J 6 bases, with 17 bases left between them. The CDR3 region has the DNA TGCGCCAGCAGCTTTAGCGGGGCTACGGGCAATGGCTACACCTTC. Translating gives CASSFSGATGNGYTF. Variable domain in full (rest from reference TRBV5-1 and TRBJ1-2): KAGVTQTPRYLIKTRGQQVTLSCSPISGHRSVSWYQQTPGQGLQFLFEYFSETQRNKGNFPGRFSGRQFSNSRSEMNVSTLELGDSALYLCASSFSGATGNGYTFGSGTRLTVV.

This chain uses TRBV7-3 with TRBJ1-1, with D tentatively TRBD1 (5 bases). Trimming cost V 1 base and J 1 base, with 13 bases left between them. The CDR3 is 16 residues long. Germline values: CDR1 SGHTA, CDR2 FQGTGA. In DNA form, the CDR3 reads TGTGCCAGCAGCTTAAGGTTCCAGGGCCCGAACACTGAAGCTTTCTTT. Residues: CASSLRFQGPNTEAFF.

This clone was picked up a small number of times. V is TRBV5-1 and J is TRBJ2-2; D perhaps matches TRBD1 (5 bases). Trimming stripped 0 bases from V and 3 bases from J, with 18 bases between. Looked up from germline, CDR1 is SGHRS and CDR2 is YFSETQ. This CDR3 has 18 amino acids. DNA for the CDR3: TGCGCCAGCAGCTTGGGGCCCAGGGCAGCCAGGCACACCGGGGAGCTGTTTTTT. It is translated as CASSLGPRAARHTGELFF.

This clone has just one count. The chain combines TRBV6-6 with TRBJ2-5; 11 bases map to TRBD1. With 6 bases clipped from V and 5 bases from J, the junction kept 5 bases outside the gene matches. Germline V gene lookup returns CDR1 MNHNY and CDR2 SVGAGI (reference sequence). CDR3 length: 14 amino acids. CDR3 protein: CASRRTGGLETQYF. The CDR3 bases are TGTGCCAGCAGAAGGACAGGGGGCCTGGAGACCCAGTACTTC.

The V call is TRBV2, the J call TRBJ2-5, with D perhaps matching TRBD2 (6 bases). Germline CDR1 reads SNHLY; CDR2 reads FYNNEI. The CDR3 runs 13 residues. Trimming shortened V by 4 bases and J by 4 bases, and 10 bases separated the two germline ends. Here the CDR3 reads CASSVLGGETQYF. The CDR3 coding sequence is TGTGCCAGCAGTGTCTTGGGGGGAGAGACCCAGTACTTC.

This clone was detected only a few times. The J gene is TRBJ2-7, the V gene TRBV5-1, with TRBD2 identical over 12 bases. The CDR3 loop spans 15 amino acids. With 4 bases clipped from V and 0 bases from J, the junction kept 2 bases outside the gene matches. Germline V gives CDR1 SGHRS, CDR2 YFSETQ. The CDR3 here is CASSPGLAGSYEQYF. The CDR3, as DNA: TGCGCCAGCAGCCCGGGACTAGCGGGCTCCTACGAGCAGTACTTC.

This chain connects TRBV30 to TRBJ2-4; 7 nucleotides align to TRBD2. The CDR3 is made up of 13 amino acids. With V trimmed by 3 bases and J by 1 base, 0 bases remained unmatched. Germline V CDR1 and CDR2: GTSNPN, SVGIG (reference sequence). This chain's CDR3 is CAWRGGAKNIQYF. The CDR3 DNA reads as TGTGCCTGGAGGGGGGGGGCCAAAAACATTCAGTACTTC.

This chain uses TRBV12-5 with TRBJ1-4; D possibly corresponds to TRBD1 (6 bases). The CDR3 is 14 amino acids. V shed 6 bases and J shed 2 bases, with 10 bases lying between them. CDR1 and CDR2 (germline): LGHNT, FRNRAP. The CDR3 loop reads CASGLTGTNEKLFF. The CDR3 DNA sequence: TGTGCTAGTGGCCTCACAGGGACTAATGAAAAACTGTTTTTT. Together with reference TRBV12-5 and TRBJ1-4, the CDR3 gives the full variable domain: DARVTQTPRHKVTEMGQEVTMRCQPILGHNTVFWYRQTMMQGLELLAYFRNRAPLDDSGMPKDRFSAEMPDATLATLKIQPSEPRDSAVYFCASGLTGTNEKLFFGSGTQLSVL.

Comments on this clone: The germline gene is not matched at one end of the junction; a read error may be the cause. This chain connects TRBV7-9 to TRBJ2-4; D possibly corresponds to TRBD1 (6 bases). The CDR3 consists of 18 residues. Germline CDR1 reads SEHNR; CDR2 reads FQNEAQ (reference sequence). The CDR3 spells CSSSLVGRGEVYRNIQYF. CDR3 nucleotides: TGTTCCAGCAGCTTAGTGGGCAGGGGAGAGGTTTATCGGAACATTCAGTACTTC.

The chain employs TRBV29-1 and TRBJ1-1; weak D call: TRBD1 (6 bases). Trimming pared 7 bases from V and 5 bases from J, leaving 14 bases between. CDR3 length: 12 amino acids. Germline V gives CDR1 SQVTM, CDR2 ANQGSEA. In DNA form, the CDR3 reads TGCAGCGGGGGGAGGGGGGTGACTGAAGCTTTCTTT. Its protein product is CSGGRGVTEAFF. The full variable domain, rest sourced from reference TRBV29-1 and TRBJ1-1, is SAVISQKPSRDICQRGTSLTIQCQVDSQVTMMFWYRQQPGQSLTLIATANQGSEATYESGFVIDKFPISRPNLTFSTLTVSNMSPEDSSIYLCSGGRGVTEAFFGQGTRLTVV.

The chain links TRBV19 to TRBJ2-7; 9 positions match TRBD2. The CDR3 length is 17 residues. After removal of 3 bases from V and 2 bases from J, the junction contained 11 bases not matched to a gene. Germline V gene lookup returns CDR1 LNHDA and CDR2 SQIVND (reference sequence). For the CDR3, the DNA is TGTGCCAGTAGTATGAGTCGTCTAGCGGGAAGTGCCTACGAGCAGTACTTC. It specifies CASSMSRLAGSAYEQYF.